The clone carrying this TCR beta chain was picked up many times. Its antigen is undetermined. Orbital computed tomography, thyroid ultrasound, serum thyroxine and TRAb, and clinical symptoms together informed the diagnoses. The data derive from a study of T cells in Graves' hyperthyroidism and ophthalmopathy. Germline CDR1 GTSNPN, CDR2 SVGIG (reference sequence). The CDR3 runs 15 residues. V lost 4 bases to trimming and J lost 5 bases, with 20 bases between them. Findings of the study overall: Onset of ophthalmopathy came a median roughly 6 months after the model predicted it. Patients with ophthalmopathy were separated from those with stable hyperthyroidism by a 13 V-J model. Blood also contained most expanded thyroid clonotypes above 0.001.

The investigators amplified TCR beta CDR3 regions from RNA transcripts. HTBI primers drove first-round RT-PCR of the TCR CDR3. MiXCR was run by TCRdb on the multiplex PCR reads, yielding one entry per CDR3 protein. The data show around 390,000 distinct CDR3 sequences, with about 14% seen just once and roughly a fifth held by the top ten. Material for sequencing was blood. The chain combines TRBV30 with TRBJ1-1; possible D gene TRBD1, 5 bases. The receptor was isolated from a woman in her thirties with Graves' ophthalmopathy. The CDR3 here is CAWTARARGETEAFF. CDR3 nucleotides: TGTGCCTGGACTGCCAGGGCCCGTGGCGAAACTGAAGCTTTCTTT. The full variable domain, completed using reference TRBV30 and TRBJ1-1, is SQTIHQWPATLVQPVGSPLSLECTVEGTSNPNLYWYRQAAGRGLQLLFYSVGIGQISSEVPQNLSASRPQDRQFILSSKKLLLSDSGFYLCAWTARARGETEAFFGQGTRLTVV.